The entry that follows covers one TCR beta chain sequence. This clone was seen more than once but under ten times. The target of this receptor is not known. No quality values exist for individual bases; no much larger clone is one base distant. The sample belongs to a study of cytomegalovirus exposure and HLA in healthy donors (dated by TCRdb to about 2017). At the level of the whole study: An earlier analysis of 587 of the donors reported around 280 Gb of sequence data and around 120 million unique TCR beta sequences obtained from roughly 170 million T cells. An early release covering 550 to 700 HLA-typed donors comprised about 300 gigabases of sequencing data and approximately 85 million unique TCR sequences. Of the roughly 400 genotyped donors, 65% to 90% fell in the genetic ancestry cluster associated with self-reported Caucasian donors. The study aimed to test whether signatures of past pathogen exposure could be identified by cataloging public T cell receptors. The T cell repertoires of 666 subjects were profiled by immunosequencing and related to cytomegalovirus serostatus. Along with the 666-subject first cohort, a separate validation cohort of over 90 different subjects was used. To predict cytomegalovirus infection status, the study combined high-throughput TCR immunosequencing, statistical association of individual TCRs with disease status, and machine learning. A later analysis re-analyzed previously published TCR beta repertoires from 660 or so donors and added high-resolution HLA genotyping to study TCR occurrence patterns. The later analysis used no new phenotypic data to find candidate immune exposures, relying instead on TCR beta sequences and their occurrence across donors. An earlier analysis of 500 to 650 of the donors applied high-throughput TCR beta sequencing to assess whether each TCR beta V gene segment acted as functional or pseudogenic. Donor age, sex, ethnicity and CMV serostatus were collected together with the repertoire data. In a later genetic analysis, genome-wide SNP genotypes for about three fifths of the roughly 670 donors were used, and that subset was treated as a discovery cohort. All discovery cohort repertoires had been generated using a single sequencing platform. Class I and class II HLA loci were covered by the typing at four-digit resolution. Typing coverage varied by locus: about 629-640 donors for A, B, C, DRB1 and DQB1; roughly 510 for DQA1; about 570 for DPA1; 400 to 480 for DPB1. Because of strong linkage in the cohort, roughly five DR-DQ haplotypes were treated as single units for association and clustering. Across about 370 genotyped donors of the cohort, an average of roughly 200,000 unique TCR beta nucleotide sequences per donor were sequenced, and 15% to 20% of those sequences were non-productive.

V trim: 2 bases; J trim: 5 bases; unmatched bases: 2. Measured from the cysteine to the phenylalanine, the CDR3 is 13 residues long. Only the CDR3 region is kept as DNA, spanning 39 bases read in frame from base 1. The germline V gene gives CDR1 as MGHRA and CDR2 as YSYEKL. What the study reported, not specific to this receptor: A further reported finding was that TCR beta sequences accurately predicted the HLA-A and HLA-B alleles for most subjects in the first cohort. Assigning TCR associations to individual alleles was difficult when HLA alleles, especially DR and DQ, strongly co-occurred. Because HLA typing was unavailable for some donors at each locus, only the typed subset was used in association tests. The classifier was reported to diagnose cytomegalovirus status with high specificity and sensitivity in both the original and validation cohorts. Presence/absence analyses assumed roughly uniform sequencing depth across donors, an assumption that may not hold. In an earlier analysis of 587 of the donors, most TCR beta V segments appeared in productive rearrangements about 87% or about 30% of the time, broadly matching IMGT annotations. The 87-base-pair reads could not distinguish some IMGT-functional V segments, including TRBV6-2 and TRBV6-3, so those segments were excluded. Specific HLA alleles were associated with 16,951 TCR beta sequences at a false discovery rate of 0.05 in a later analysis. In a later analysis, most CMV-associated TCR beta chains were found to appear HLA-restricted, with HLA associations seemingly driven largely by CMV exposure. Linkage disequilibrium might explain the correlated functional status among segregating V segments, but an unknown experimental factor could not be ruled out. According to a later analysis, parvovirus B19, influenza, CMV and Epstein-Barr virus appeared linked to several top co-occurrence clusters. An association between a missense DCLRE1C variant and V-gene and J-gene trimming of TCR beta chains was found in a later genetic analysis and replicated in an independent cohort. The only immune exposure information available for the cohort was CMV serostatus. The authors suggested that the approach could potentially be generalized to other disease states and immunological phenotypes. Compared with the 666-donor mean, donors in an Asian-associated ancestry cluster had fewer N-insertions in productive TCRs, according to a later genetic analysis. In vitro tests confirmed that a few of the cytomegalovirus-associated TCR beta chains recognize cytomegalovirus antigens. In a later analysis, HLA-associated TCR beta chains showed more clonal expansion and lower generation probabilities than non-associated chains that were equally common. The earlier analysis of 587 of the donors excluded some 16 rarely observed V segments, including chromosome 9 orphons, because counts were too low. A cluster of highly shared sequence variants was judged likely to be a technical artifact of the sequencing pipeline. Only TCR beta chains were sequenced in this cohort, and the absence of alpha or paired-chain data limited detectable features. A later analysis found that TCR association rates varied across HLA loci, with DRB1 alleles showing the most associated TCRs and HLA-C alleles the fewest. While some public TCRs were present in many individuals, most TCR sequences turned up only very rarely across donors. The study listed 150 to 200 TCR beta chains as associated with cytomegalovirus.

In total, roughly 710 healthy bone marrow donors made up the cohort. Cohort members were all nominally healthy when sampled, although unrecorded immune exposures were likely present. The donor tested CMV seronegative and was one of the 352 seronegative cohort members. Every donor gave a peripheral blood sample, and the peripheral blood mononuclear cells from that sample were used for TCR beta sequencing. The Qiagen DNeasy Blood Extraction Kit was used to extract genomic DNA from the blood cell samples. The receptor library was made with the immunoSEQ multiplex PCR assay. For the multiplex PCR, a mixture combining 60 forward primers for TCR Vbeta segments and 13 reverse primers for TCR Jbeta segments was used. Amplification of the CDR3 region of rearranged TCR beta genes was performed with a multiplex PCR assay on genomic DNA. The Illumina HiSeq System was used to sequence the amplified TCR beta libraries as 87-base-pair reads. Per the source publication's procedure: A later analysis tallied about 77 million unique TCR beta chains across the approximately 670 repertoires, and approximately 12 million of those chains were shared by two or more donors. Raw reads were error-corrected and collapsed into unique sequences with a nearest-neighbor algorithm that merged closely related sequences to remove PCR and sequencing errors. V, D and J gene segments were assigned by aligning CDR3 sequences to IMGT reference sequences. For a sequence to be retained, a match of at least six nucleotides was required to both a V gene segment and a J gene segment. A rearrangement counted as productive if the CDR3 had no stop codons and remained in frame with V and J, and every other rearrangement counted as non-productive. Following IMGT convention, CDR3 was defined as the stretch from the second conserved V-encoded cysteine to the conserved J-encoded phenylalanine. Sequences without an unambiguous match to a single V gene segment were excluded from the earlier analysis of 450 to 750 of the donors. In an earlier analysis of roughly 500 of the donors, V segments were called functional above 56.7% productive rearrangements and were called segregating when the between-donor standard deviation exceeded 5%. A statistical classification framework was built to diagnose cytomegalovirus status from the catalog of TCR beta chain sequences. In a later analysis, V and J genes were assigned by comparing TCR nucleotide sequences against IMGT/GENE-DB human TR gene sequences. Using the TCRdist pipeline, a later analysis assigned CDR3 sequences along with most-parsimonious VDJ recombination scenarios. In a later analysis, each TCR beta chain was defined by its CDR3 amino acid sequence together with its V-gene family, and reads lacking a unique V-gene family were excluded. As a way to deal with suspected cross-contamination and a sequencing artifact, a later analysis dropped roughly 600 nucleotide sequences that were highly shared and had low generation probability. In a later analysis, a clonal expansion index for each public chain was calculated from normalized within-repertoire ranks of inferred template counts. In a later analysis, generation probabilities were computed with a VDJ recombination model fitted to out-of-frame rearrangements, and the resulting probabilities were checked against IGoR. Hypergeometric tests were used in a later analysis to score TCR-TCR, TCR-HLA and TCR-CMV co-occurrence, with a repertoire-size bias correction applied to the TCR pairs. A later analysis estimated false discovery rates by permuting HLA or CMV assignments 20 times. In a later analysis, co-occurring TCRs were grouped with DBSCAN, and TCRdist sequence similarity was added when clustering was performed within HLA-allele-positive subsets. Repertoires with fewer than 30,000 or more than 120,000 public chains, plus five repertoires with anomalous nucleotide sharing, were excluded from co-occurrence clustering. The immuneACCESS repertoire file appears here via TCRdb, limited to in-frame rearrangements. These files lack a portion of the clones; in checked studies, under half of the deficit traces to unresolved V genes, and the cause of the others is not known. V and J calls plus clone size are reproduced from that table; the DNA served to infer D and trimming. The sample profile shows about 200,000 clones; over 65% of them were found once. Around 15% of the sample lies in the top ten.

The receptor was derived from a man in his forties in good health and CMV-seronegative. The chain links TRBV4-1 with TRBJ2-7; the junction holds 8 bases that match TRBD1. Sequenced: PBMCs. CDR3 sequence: CASSQPTGDEQYF. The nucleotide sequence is TGCGCCAGCAGCCAACCGACAGGGGACGAGCAGTACTTC.